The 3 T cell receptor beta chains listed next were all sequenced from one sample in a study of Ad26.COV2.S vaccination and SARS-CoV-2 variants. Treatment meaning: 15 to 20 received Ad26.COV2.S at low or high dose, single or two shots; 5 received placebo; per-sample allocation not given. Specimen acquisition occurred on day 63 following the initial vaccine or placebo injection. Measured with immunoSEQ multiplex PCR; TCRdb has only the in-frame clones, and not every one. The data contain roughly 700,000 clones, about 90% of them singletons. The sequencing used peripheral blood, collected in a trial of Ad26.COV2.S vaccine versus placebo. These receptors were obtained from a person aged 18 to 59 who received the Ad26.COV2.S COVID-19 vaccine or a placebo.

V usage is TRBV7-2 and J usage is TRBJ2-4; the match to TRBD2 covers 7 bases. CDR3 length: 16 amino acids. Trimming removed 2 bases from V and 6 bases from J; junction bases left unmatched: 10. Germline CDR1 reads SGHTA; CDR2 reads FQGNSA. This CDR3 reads CASSLSVGGSGNIQYF. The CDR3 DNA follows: TGTGCCAGCAGCTTAAGTGTCGGCGGGAGTGGAAACATTCAGTACTTC.

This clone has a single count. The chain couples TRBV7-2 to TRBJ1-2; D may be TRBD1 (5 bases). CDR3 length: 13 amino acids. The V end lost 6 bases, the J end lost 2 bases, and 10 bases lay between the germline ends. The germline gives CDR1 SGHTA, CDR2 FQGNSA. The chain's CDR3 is CASRDTVNYGYTF. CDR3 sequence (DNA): TGTGCCAGCAGGGACACCGTAAACTATGGCTACACCTTC.

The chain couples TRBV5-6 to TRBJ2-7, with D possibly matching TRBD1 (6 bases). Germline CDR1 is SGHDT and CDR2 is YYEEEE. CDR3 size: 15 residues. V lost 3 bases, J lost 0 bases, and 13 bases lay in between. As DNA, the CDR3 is TGTGCCAGCAGCTCGACAGGTCCGAGCTCCTACGAGCAGTACTTC. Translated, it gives CASSSTGPSSYEQYF.